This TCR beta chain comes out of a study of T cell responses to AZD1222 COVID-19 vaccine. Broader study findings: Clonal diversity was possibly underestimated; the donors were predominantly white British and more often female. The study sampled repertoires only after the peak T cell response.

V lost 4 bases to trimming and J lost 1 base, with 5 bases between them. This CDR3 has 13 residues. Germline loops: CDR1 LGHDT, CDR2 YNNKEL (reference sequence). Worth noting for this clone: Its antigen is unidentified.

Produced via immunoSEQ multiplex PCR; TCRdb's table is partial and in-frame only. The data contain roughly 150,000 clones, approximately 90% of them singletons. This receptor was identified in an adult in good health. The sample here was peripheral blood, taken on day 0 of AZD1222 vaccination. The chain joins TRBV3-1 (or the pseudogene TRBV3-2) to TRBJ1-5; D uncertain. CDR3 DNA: TGTGCCAGCAGCCGCTTGAGCAATCAGCCCCAGCATTTT. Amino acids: CASSRLSNQPQHF.